Following are 14 T cell receptor beta chains from one sample sequenced in a study of CD8 T cells in ankylosing spondylitis. TCRdb recomputed calls from the 5' RACE reads with MiXCR, one row per CDR3 protein. The table records about 240,000 distinct CDR3 sequences, approximately 9% of them present only once. Sequences were obtained from blood, either unsorted or a sorted T cell fraction (not recorded which). The receptors here all came from a male donor with ankylosing spondylitis or in good health (not recorded which).

This clonotype was seen more than once but under ten times. This rearrangement joins TRBV30 to TRBJ2-1; D may correspond to TRBD1 or TRBD2 (5 bases each). This CDR3 contains 15 residues. The V end lost 0 bases, the J end lost 6 bases, and 15 bases lay between the germline ends. From germline, CDR1 is GTSNPN and CDR2 SVGIG (reference sequence). CDR3 nucleotides: TGTGCCTGGAGTGTTGGTCTAGCTGGGGGCAATGAGCAGTTCTTC. It is translated as CAWSVGLAGGNEQFF.

There are a few counts of this clonotype. This sequence joins TRBV10-2 and TRBJ1-5; 10 nucleotides line up with TRBD1. There are 13 residues in the CDR3. From germline, CDR1 is WSHSY and CDR2 SAAADI. Trimming cost V 8 bases and J 7 bases; bases outside gene matches: 5. For the CDR3, the DNA is TGCGCCAGCGGGGGACAGGGGCAACAGCCCCAGCATTTT. Amino acids: CASGGQGQQPQHF.

At least ten counts were recorded for this clonotype. V gene TRBV6-2 or TRBV6-3 combines with J gene TRBJ2-1; D tentatively reads TRBD1 or TRBD2 (5 bases each). V lost 4 bases and J lost 7, with 17 bases in between. Germline V gene data show CDR1 as MNHEY and CDR2 as SVGEGT. The CDR3 is 15 residues long. CDR3 protein: CASSSRAGSQNEQFF. The DNA for the CDR3 is TGTGCCAGCAGTTCGCGGGCAGGGAGCCAGAATGAGCAGTTCTTC.

This clonotype came up a few times. V and J are TRBV7-2 and TRBJ1-5; no reliable D call. CDR3 length equals 13 residues. Trimming removed 3 bases at V and 7 bases at J, with 10 bases between. Germline V lookup: CDR1 SGHTA, CDR2 FQGNSA. CDR3 DNA: TGTGCCAGCAGCTTTGGGCCGTTACAGCCCCAGCATTTT. Protein: CASSFGPLQPQHF. Supplemented by reference TRBV7-2 and TRBJ1-5, the full variable domain reads GAGVSQSPSNKVTEKGKDVELRCDPISGHTALYWYRQSLGQGLEFLIYFQGNSAPDKSGLPSDRFSAERTGGSVSTLTIQRTQQEDSAVYLCASSFGPLQPQHFGDGTRLSIL.

J is TRBJ1-1 and V is TRBV6-2 or TRBV6-3, with D unclear. Trimming took 2 bases from V and 0 from J, leaving 13 bases between them. The length of the CDR3 is 16 residues. CDR1 is MNHEY, CDR2 SVGEGT, per germline. The CDR3 reads CASSYPTMLMNTEAFF. Here the CDR3 DNA reads TGTGCCAGCAGTTACCCGACAATGCTAATGAACACTGAAGCTTTCTTT.

This clonotype showed up many times. The CDR3 protein is CSARGRGYTDTQYF. In DNA, the CDR3 is TGCAGTGCTAGGGGCCGGGGTTACACAGATACGCAGTATTTT. The chain employs TRBV20-1 and TRBJ2-3; TRBD2 might be the D (5 bases). The CDR3 loop spans 14 amino acids. The germline CDR1 and CDR2 sequences are DFQATT and SNEGSKA (reference sequence). Trimming pared 3 bases from V and 2 bases from J, leaving 12 bases between.

This clonotype was counted at least ten times. This chain links TRBV10-3 with TRBJ2-1; D uncertain. Trimming pared 4 bases from V and 6 bases from J, leaving 13 bases between. Looked up from germline, CDR1 is ENHRY and CDR2 is SYGVKD. The CDR3 loop spans 14 amino acids. The CDR3 DNA follows: TGTGCCATCAGTGCGGCAGGTGCCCCCAATGAGCAGTTCTTC. It codes for CAISAAGAPNEQFF.

This clonotype came up many times. The chain employs TRBV11-3 and TRBJ2-3; TRBD2 matches at 7 bases. Trimming at V came to 4 bases and at J to 2 bases, leaving 3 bases not matched to a gene. In germline, CDR1 is SGHNT, CDR2 YENEEA. The CDR3 extends over 14 amino acids. CDR3 amino acids: CASSSSGLTDTQYF. The CDR3 DNA reads as TGTGCCAGCAGCTCTAGCGGTCTCACAGATACGCAGTATTTT.

This clonotype came up many times. The V call is TRBV7-3, the J call TRBJ2-1; TRBD1 aligns across 8 bases. Unmatched junction bases numbered 5, after V lost 5 bases and J lost 2 bases. Germline CDR1 SGHTA, CDR2 FQGTGA. The CDR3 is 15 amino acids. The CDR3 region has the DNA TGTGCCAGCAGCCCTGACAGGGGTACCTACAATGAGCAGTTCTTC. It specifies CASSPDRGTYNEQFF. The complete variable domain, with remaining parts taken from reference TRBV7-3 and TRBJ2-1, reads GAGVSQTPSNKVTEKGKYVELRCDPISGHTALYWYRQSLGQGPEFLIYFQGTGAADDSGLPNDRFFAVRPEGSVSTLKIQRTERGDSAVYLCASSPDRGTYNEQFFGPGTRLTVL.

This clonotype appeared many times. The V and J genes are TRBV7-9 and TRBJ1-4; D unresolved. The ends were cut back, 5 bases at V and 3 bases at J, with 13 bases in the middle. The CDR3 contains 15 residues. Germline-derived CDR1 and CDR2 are SEHNR and FQNEAQ (reference sequence). The CDR3 sequence is CASSPGVGSNEKLFF. DNA of the CDR3: TGTGCCAGCAGCCCCGGGGTGGGATCTAATGAAAAACTGTTTTTT.

The table lists this clonotype with many counts. The chain couples TRBV4-3 to TRBJ2-7, with TRBD1 identical over 8 bases. V gave up 1 base and J gave up 3 bases; unmatched junction bases: 5. This CDR3 has 15 amino acids. Germline V gene lookup returns CDR1 LGHNA and CDR2 YSLEER. CDR3 sequence: CASSQGGTGRYEQYF. The CDR3, as DNA: TGCGCCAGCAGCCAAGGCGGGACAGGTCGCTACGAGCAGTACTTC.

In its sample, this clonotype was seen many times. The chain uses TRBV12-3 or TRBV12-4 and TRBJ2-7; maybe TRBD1 (6 bases). V gave up 6 bases and J gave up 4 bases, with 10 bases separating them. This CDR3 is 12 amino acids long. The CDR3 reads CASRTGSYEQYF. The CDR3 region has the DNA TGTGCCAGCAGGACAGGTTCTTACGAGCAGTACTTC.

This clonotype turned up a few times. The genes are TRBV7-2 and TRBJ1-6, with TRBD1 matching over 11 bases. V trimming: 4 bases; J trimming: 7 bases; junction bases outside the gene matches: 6. The CDR3 is 16 amino acids. From germline, CDR1 is SGHTA and CDR2 FQGNSA. The CDR3 nucleotides are TGTGCCAGCAGCTCGGGACAGGGGGTCTTCAATTCACCCCTCCACTTT. Its translation: CASSSGQGVFNSPLHF.

This clonotype was picked up many times. The CDR3: CASSPRTDYEQYF. The CDR3 DNA reads as TGTGCCAGCAGTCCCCGGACAGACTACGAGCAGTACTTC. The rearrangement links TRBV27 to TRBJ2-7; a possible D gene is TRBD1 (6 bases). This CDR3 has 13 residues. Germline CDR1 and CDR2: MNHEY and SMNVEV (reference sequence). With 5 bases removed from V and 3 bases from J, the gap between germline ends came to 11 bases.